This TCR beta chain stems from a study of blood T cells in healthy people across ages. Study-level points and caveats: The long-lived group displayed more naive CD4+ cells, plus higher diversity, than the aged donors did.

A sample-barcoded 5' primer and a J-beta primer mix were used in a second PCR of about 7 to 11 cycles. TCRdb used MiXCR to reprocess the 5' RACE reads, holding one entry per CDR3 protein. The sample lists roughly 1.7 million distinct CDR3 sequences; 30% to 40% were seen once. A word on this clonotype: Its specificity is unknown.

V lost 5 bases, J lost 3 bases, and 5 bases stayed unmatched. The germline CDR1 and CDR2 sequences are MNHEY and SVGAGI. CDR3 size: 14 residues. This TCR derives from a woman in her thirties in good health. The sequenced material came from blood. The chain links TRBV6-5 to TRBJ1-1; 8 positions match TRBD1. CDR3 sequence (DNA): TGTGCCAGCAGTCGGGGACAGGTGGACACTGAAGCTTTCTTT. Residues: CASSRGQVDTEAFF.